Sequencing of this T cell receptor (beta chain) was carried out in a study of cytomegalovirus exposure and HLA in healthy donors (dated by TCRdb to between 2016 and 2019). In the study overall: The 670 or so repertoires of the first cohort and the approximately 110 validation repertoires were produced on the same platform, according to a later analysis. The aim of the study was to test whether cataloging public T cell receptors could identify signatures of past pathogen exposure. The study combined high-throughput TCR immunosequencing, statistical association of individual TCRs with disease status, and machine learning to predict cytomegalovirus infection status. Along with the 666-subject first cohort, a separate validation cohort of over a hundred different subjects was used.

Library construction relied on the immunoSEQ multiplex PCR assay. The authors' analysis ran thus. A statistical classification framework was built to diagnose cytomegalovirus status from the catalog of TCR beta chain sequences. Entries here come from immuneACCESS through TCRdb and include only in-frame sequences with V and J called. Some clones fail to appear in such tables; in the studies checked, an unresolved V gene covers under half of the shortfall, and the cause of the remainder is unknown. From that table come the V and J calls and clone size; the DNA was used to work out D and trimming. The sample table records 100,000 to 150,000 clones; 80% to 90% of these occur just once. Of the sample, under 2% is held by the ten largest clones. What the authors observed across the whole study: A few of the identified cytomegalovirus-associated TCR beta chains were confirmed in vitro to be specific for cytomegalovirus antigens. The classifier was reported to diagnose cytomegalovirus status with high specificity and sensitivity in both the original and validation cohorts. Across donors, most TCR sequences were observed very rarely, whereas some public TCRs were present in many individuals. The authors suggested that the approach could potentially be generalized to other disease states and immunological phenotypes. Of the cluster scores, around 95% were above 0 in a later analysis, which found that TCRs clustered in the first cohort also tended to co-occur in the roughly 130 validation repertoires. The study listed 164 TCR beta chains as associated with cytomegalovirus. All 120 or so repertoires were used to score co-occurrence in the validation cohort in a later analysis, because that analysis had no HLA typing for the cohort.

CDR1 and CDR2, looked up from the germline V gene (reference sequence), are MNHEY and SMNVEV. Compared with germline, V lacks 4 bases and J lacks 5 bases; bases without a gene match: 7. Including the terminal cysteine and phenylalanine, the CDR3 comprises 14 residues. CDR3 DNA is the only sequence kept; it has 42 bases, read in frame from the first base. The donors belonged to the validation cohort of roughly 120 subjects, which was separate from the approximately 700-subject first cohort. The table lists this clone with a count of one. Its antigen is unknown. Per-base quality was not reported, and no clone a single base away is much larger than it.

The source of this sequence is a woman aged 18-35 years in good health and CMV-seronegative. Sequenced: PBMCs. The sequence joins TRBV27 to TRBJ2-7; 8 bases in the middle match TRBD1. The CDR3 amino acid sequence is: CASSSRQGLDEQYF. The nucleotides read TGTGCCAGCAGTTCGCGACAGGGGCTTGACGAGCAGTACTTC.